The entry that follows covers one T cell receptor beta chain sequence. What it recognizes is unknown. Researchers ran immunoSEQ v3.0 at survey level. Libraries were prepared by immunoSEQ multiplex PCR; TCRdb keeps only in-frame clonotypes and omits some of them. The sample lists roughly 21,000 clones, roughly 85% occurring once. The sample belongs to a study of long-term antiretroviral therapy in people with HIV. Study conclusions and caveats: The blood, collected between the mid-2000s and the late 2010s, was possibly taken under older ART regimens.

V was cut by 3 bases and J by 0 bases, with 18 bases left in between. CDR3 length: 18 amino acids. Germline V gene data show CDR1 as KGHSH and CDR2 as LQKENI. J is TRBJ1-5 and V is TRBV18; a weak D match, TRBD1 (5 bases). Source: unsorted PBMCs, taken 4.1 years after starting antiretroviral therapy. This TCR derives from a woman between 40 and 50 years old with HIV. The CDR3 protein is CASSPSLGAETSNQPQHF. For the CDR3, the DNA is TGTGCCAGCTCACCCTCACTAGGGGCCGAAACTAGCAATCAGCCCCAGCATTTT.